This T cell receptor (beta chain) was profiled in a study of blood T cell repertoires in COVID-19. Overall study: Whether acute or convalescent, the COVID-19 samples came from the United States, Italy and Spain. T cells, B-cell-depleted T cells, or PBMCs provided the cDNA or gDNA that served as material.

As processed by the authors: Estimates of nucleated cell counts were drawn from the amplification of reference gene primers. Here immunoSEQ multiplex PCR was the method, and the copy in TCRdb shows in-frame clones only, minus some. V and J calls and clone size are given by that table; D and trimming were obtained from the DNA. The repertoire has 200,000 to 300,000 clones, 75% to 85% of them found once; the top ten carry less than 6.5%. Germline assignment: CDR1 SNHLY and CDR2 FYNNEI. Trimming at V came to 6 bases and at J to 3 bases, leaving 9 bases not matched to a gene. The CDR3 has 15 amino acids.

The V gene is TRBV2, the J gene TRBJ2-3, with 7 nucleotides matching TRBD2. The TCR was taken from a human donor in a cohort sampled during active COVID-19. Sequenced: peripheral blood. The CDR3 DNA follows: TGTGCCAGCAGCCAACTGGGCGGGGGTACAGATACGCAGTATTTT. The encoded protein is CASSQLGGGTDTQYF.